This T cell receptor (beta chain) was recorded in a study of blood T cell repertoires in COVID-19. Across the whole study: Spain, Italy and the United States supplied samples that represented acute and convalescent COVID-19. PBMCs, B-cell-depleted T cells, or T cells provided the cDNA or gDNA that made up the material.

Authors' analysis steps: Reference gene primer amplification gave estimated nucleated cell counts. The data were produced by immunoSEQ multiplex PCR, yet TCRdb's version contains in-frame clones alone and is incomplete. V, J and clone size are taken as reported in that table, and D and trimming were inferred from the DNA itself. The sample contains 150,000 to 200,000 clones, roughly nine tenths of which appear only once. This sequence was found in a human donor in a cohort sampled during active COVID-19. Sequenced: peripheral blood.

The CDR3 bases are TGTGCCAGTAGGCAACCGACAGGGTCTGGGGCCAACGTCCTGACTTTC. It specifies CASRQPTGSGANVLTF. The chain links TRBV19 to TRBJ2-6; 7 nucleotides align to TRBD1. Germline lookup yields CDR1 LNHDA and CDR2 SQIVND (reference sequence). The V gene end was trimmed by 6 bases and the J gene end by 1 base; junction bases not matched to a gene: 6. The CDR3 runs 16 residues.